A selection of T cell receptor beta chains follows, all from one sample in a study of T-cell reconstitution after alpha-beta-depleted transplantation in children. TCRdb re-called the PCR reads with MiXCR, one entry per CDR3 protein. The repertoire includes a few hundred thousand distinct CDR3 sequences, 25% to 30% of them detected once, and 35% to 40% sits in the top ten. Source: PBMCs, taken before TCRalphabeta/CD19-depleted stem cell transplant. These receptors all come from a boy less than two years old with Wiskott-Aldrich syndrome, due to receive a stem cell transplant. Each CDR3 is given with its conserved first and last residue. A D gene is named only where the DNA matches it firmly. The size entry is marked missing in some rows and otherwise reads once, few, many or a size class.

length	D	J	size	V	DNA	CDR3
14	TRBD1	TRBJ1-1	NA	TRBV19	TGTGCCAGTAGTACCTCCTGGACAGGGACTGAAGCTTTCTTT	CASSTSWTGTEAFF
19	TRBD2	TRBJ2-3	few	TRBV5-1	TGCGCCAGCAGCCCGGCCGGGACTAGCGGGAGGGCTGGCACAGATACGCAGTATTTT	CASSPAGTSGRAGTDTQYF
15	NA	TRBJ1-2	NA	TRBV20-1	TGCAGTGCTAGAGATCCGGGCCGGAGAGCCTATGGCTACACCTTC	CSARDPGRRAYGYTF
15	TRBD2	TRBJ2-3	NA	TRBV5-1	TGCGCCAGCAGCTTACCTATAGCGGGAGGGGATACGCAGTATTTT	CASSLPIAGGDTQYF
11	NA	TRBJ2-1	NA	TRBV7-2	TGTGCCAGCAGCTCGCGACAAGAGCAGTTCTTC	CASSSRQEQFF
16	TRBD2	TRBJ2-5	NA	TRBV9	TGTGCCAGCAGCGTAGCAAGCGGGAGTAACCAAGAGACCCAGTACTTC	CASSVASGSNQETQYF
20	TRBD2	TRBJ2-7	few	TRBV5-1	TGCGCCAGCAGCGCCCGGCTAGCGGGAGCCGGGTGGTCTGGAGGTTACGAGCAGTACTTC	CASSARLAGAGWSGGYEQYF
16	TRBD1	TRBJ2-7	few	TRBV18	TGTGCCAGCTCTCCCCCTAAGGGGACAGGGGAAGTCGAGCAGTACTTC	CASSPPKGTGEVEQYF
16	TRBD2	TRBJ2-1	few	TRBV28	TGTGCCAGCAGTCCCGAGGGCGGGAGAAACTACAATGAGCAGTTCTTC	CASSPEGGRNYNEQFF
13	NA	TRBJ1-1	few	TRBV5-1	TGCGCCAGCAGCCTTCCGGGACCCCCTGAAGCTTTCTTT	CASSLPGPPEAFF
11	NA	TRBJ2-1	NA	TRBV12-3/TRBV12-4	TGTGCCAGCAGCGTCCACAGTGATCCGTTCTTC	CASSVHSDPFF
15	NA	TRBJ2-5	NA	TRBV27	TGTGCCAGCAGACGGCTCGGGGCAGGCCAAGAGACCCAGTACTTC	CASRRLGAGQETQYF
14	TRBD2	TRBJ2-1	once	TRBV19	TGTGCCAGTAAGGCTAGCGGGATTCTAGCTGAGCAGTTCTTC	CASKASGILAEQFF
16	TRBD2	TRBJ2-1	NA	TRBV5-1	TGCGCCAGCAGCTCGACCGGGACTAGCGTGAGAAATGAGCAGTTCTTC	CASSSTGTSVRNEQFF
18	NA	TRBJ2-6	NA	TRBV9	TGTGCCAGCAGCGTAGCGGGGGGCATGAGGTCTGGGGCCAACGTCCTGACTTTC	CASSVAGGMRSGANVLTF
15	TRBD1	TRBJ2-1	NA	TRBV28	TGTGCCAGCAGTTTTTCGGACAGGGTTAGCGATGAGCAGTTCTTC	CASSFSDRVSDEQFF
17	TRBD2	TRBJ2-2	NA	TRBV6-1	TGTGCCAGCAGCCGTACCACCGGGACTAGCGGGAGGGGGGAGCTGTTTTTT	CASSRTTGTSGRGELFF
17	NA	TRBJ2-1	NA	TRBV13	TGTGCCAGCAGCCTAAAATCGGGCTCAAGCTCCTACAATGAGCAGTTCTTC	CASSLKSGSSSYNEQFF
17	TRBD1	TRBJ2-7	NA	TRBV7-6	TGTGCCAGCAGCTCGGGGACTGCCGGACAGGGAGTCCTCGAGCAGTACTTC	CASSSGTAGQGVLEQYF
14	NA	TRBJ2-3	NA	TRBV21-1	TGTGCCAGCAGCAAAAATGGGGAATTAGATACGCAGTATTTT	CASSKNGELDTQYF
15	TRBD2	TRBJ2-5	few	TRBV5-1	TGCGCCAGCAGTCTAGCGGGAACTGAGGAGGAGACCCAGTACTTC	CASSLAGTEEETQYF
12	NA	TRBJ2-3	NA	TRBV12-3/TRBV12-4	TGTGCCAGCAGCGGGACGGCAGATACGCAGTATTTT	CASSGTADTQYF
15	TRBD2	TRBJ2-5	few	TRBV5-6	TGTGCCAGCAGCTTTAAGCCTAGCGGGTGGGAGACCCAGTACTTC	CASSFKPSGWETQYF
16	NA	TRBJ2-4	few	TRBV5-1	TGCGCCAGCAGCTACTACCTCCAGGGGGGATTGAACATTCAGTACTTC	CASSYYLQGGLNIQYF
14	TRBD2	TRBJ2-1	NA	TRBV11-2	TGTGCCAGCAGACTGTCGGGACTAGGAGTTGAGCAGTTCTTC	CASRLSGLGVEQFF
13	TRBD2	TRBJ2-5	NA	TRBV20-1	TGCAGTGCTAGCGGGAGGGCCTGGGAGACCCAGTACTTC	CSASGRAWETQYF
14	NA	TRBJ1-2	few	TRBV6-1	TGTGCCAGCAGGATGCGCGGCATTCACTATGGCTACACCTTC	CASRMRGIHYGYTF
15	NA	TRBJ1-1	few	TRBV7-2	TGTGCCAGCAGCTTACAGGGGCGGGAGAACACTGAAGCTTTCTTT	CASSLQGRENTEAFF
15	TRBD2	TRBJ2-1	few	TRBV10-3	TGTGCCATCAGTCCAGAATCGGGACTAGCGGGATTTAAGTTCTTC	CAISPESGLAGFKFF
13	NA	TRBJ2-1	NA	TRBV20-1	TGCAGTGCTAGACCGGGTTCCTACAATGAGCAGTTCTTC	CSARPGSYNEQFF
13	TRBD1	TRBJ1-6	NA	TRBV12-3/TRBV12-4	TGTGCCAGCAGGGCAGGGGGAAGCTCACCCCTCCACTTT	CASRAGGSSPLHF
17	TRBD2	TRBJ2-1	NA	TRBV5-1	TGCGCCAGCAGCGTTATACCGGGAGGACCCCCCTACAATGAGCAGTTCTTC	CASSVIPGGPPYNEQFF
15	NA	TRBJ2-2	many	TRBV10-3	TGTGCCATCAGTTCCCCAGGGAAGGGAACCGGGGAGCTGTTTTTT	CAISSPGKGTGELFF
15	TRBD2	TRBJ2-7	NA	TRBV5-1	TGCGCCAGCAGACTTGGACTAGCGGTCACCTACGAGCAGTACTTC	CASRLGLAVTYEQYF
15	TRBD1	TRBJ2-7	NA	TRBV5-5	TGTGCCAGCAGTAGCGCAGGGGGCGAGACCTACGAGCAGTACTTC	CASSSAGGETYEQYF
15	NA	TRBJ2-1	few	TRBV5-1	TGCGCCAGCAGCTTGGAACAGGTAGCCTACAATGAGCAGTTCTTC	CASSLEQVAYNEQFF
12	NA	TRBJ1-1	few	TRBV20-1	TGCAGTGCCGTCGGCCGAGGAACTGAAGCTTTCTTT	CSAVGRGTEAFF
14	TRBD2	TRBJ2-5	NA	TRBV13	TGTGCCAGCAGTTTTAGCGGGAGGGCAAAGACCCAGTACTTC	CASSFSGRAKTQYF
18	NA	TRBJ1-3	NA	TRBV6-1	TGTGCCAGCAAACTCCCGGGCACGTGGACTTACTCTGGAAACACCATATATTTT	CASKLPGTWTYSGNTIYF
14	TRBD2	TRBJ2-7	NA	TRBV10-3	TGTGCCACCACCAGCGGGGGAGATACCTACGAGCAGTACTTC	CATTSGGDTYEQYF
15	TRBD2	TRBJ2-1	few	TRBV7-8	TGTGCCAGCAGCAAGACTAGCGGGAGTCCCAATGAGCAGTTCTTC	CASSKTSGSPNEQFF
15	NA	TRBJ2-7	NA	TRBV5-1	TGCGCCAGCAGCTTGGAATTGGTTCCCGTCTCCGAGCAGTACTTC	CASSLELVPVSEQYF
15	NA	TRBJ1-6	NA	TRBV2	TGTGCCAGCAGTGATACGACGGGCAGAGATTCACCCCTCCACTTT	CASSDTTGRDSPLHF
14	NA	TRBJ2-1	NA	TRBV6-2/TRBV6-3	TGTGCCAGTCAAACCTTAGCGGAGAGCCATGAGCAGTTCTTC	CASQTLAESHEQFF
14	TRBD2	TRBJ2-2	few	TRBV12-3/TRBV12-4	TGTGCCAGCATTAGCGGGTTGAACACCGGGGAGCTGTTTTTT	CASISGLNTGELFF